This TCR beta chain stems from a study of T cell changes during pregnancy in multiple sclerosis. Germline assignment: CDR1 SGHTA and CDR2 FQGNSA. The CDR3 length is 16 residues. The J segment lost 0 bases and the V segment lost 5 bases, leaving 5 bases of the junction unmatched. Generated by immunoSEQ multiplex PCR, the TCRdb table keeps only in-frame clones and is missing some. The table shows about 68,000 clones, with around 90% occurring only once. Sequences were derived from peripheral blood, sampled in the second trimester of pregnancy. The J gene is TRBJ2-1, the V gene TRBV7-2, with 9 bases lining up with TRBD1. The clonotype was recovered from a female donor with multiple sclerosis, enrolled in a pregnancy study. The CDR3 DNA reads TGTGCCAGCAGCCCCCGGGACAGGGACTCCTACAATGAGCAGTTCTTC. This sequence encodes CASSPRDRDSYNEQFF. Full variable domain (remainder filled in from reference TRBV7-2 and TRBJ2-1): GAGVSQSPSNKVTEKGKDVELRCDPISGHTALYWYRQSLGQGLEFLIYFQGNSAPDKSGLPSDRFSAERTGGSVSTLTIQRTQQEDSAVYLCASSPRDRDSYNEQFFGPGTRLTVL.